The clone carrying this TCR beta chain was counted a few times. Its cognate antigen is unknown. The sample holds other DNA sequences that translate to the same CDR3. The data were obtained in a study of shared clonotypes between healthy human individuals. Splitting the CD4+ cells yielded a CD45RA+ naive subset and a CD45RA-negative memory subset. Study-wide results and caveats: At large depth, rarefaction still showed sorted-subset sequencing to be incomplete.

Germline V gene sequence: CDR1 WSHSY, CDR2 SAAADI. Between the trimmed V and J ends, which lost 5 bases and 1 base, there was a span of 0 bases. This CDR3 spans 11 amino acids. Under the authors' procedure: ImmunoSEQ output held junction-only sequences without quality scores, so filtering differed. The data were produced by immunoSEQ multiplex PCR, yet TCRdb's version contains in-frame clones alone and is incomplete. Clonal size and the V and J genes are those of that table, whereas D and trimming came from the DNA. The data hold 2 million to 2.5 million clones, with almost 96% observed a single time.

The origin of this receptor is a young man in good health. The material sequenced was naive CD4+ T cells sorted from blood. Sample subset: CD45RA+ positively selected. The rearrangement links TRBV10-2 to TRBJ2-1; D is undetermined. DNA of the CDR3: TGCGCCAGCAGTTCCTACAATGAGCAGTTCTTC. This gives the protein CASSSYNEQFF.